This TCR beta chain was retrieved from a study of blood T cells in healthy people across ages. The study's findings and limits: Per million T cells, TCR beta diversity dropped roughly linearly as age increased. Correlation between TCR beta diversity and naive T cell percentage was strong. Long-lived donors had more naive CD4+ cells and higher diversity than aged donors.

With regard to this clonotype: Its antigen is not identified.

A sample-barcoded 5' primer and a J-beta primer mix were used in a second PCR of roughly 6 to 12 cycles. Via MiXCR, TCRdb re-called the 5' RACE reads, giving one row per CDR3 protein. The repertoire holds around 940,000 distinct CDR3 sequences, with just over 50% as singletons. V dropped 0 bases and J dropped 2 bases, with 12 bases sitting between them. The CDR3 extends over 15 amino acids. Germline lookup yields CDR1 DFQATT and CDR2 SNEGSKA (reference sequence). Material: blood. The V call is TRBV20-1, the J call TRBJ2-3, with a possible D match to TRBD2 (6 bases). This sequence was found in a woman aged 60 to 75 in good health. The CDR3 DNA reads TGCAGTGCTAGAGATCGGGCGGGACCCACAGATACGCAGTATTTT. This encodes CSARDRAGPTDTQYF.